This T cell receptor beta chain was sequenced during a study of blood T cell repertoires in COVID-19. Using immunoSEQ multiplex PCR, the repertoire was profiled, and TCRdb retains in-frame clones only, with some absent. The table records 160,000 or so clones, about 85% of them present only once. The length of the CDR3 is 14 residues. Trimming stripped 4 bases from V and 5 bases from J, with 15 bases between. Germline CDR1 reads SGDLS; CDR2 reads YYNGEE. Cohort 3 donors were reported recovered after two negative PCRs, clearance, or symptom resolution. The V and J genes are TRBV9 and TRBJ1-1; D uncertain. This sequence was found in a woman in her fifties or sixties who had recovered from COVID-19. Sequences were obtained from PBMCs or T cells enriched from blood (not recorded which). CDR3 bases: TGTGCCAGCAGCACCGCCCGGGGTACGACTGAAGCTTTCTTT. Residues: CASSTARGTTEAFF.